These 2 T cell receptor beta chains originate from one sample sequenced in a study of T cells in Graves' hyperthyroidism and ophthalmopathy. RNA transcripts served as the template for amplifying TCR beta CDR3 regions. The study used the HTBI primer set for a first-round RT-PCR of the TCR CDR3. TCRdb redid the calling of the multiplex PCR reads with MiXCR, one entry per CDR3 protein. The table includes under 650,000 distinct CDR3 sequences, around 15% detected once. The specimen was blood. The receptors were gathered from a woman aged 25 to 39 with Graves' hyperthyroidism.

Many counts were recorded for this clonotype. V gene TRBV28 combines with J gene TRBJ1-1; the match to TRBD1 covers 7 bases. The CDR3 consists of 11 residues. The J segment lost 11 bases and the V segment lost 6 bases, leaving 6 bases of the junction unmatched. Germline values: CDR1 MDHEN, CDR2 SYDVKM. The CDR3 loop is CASSRGGLAFF. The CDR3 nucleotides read TGTGCCAGCAGCCGAGGGGGCTTGGCTTTCTTT.

CDR3 in amino acids: CASSQAPSGISYNEQFF. In nucleotides, the CDR3 is TGCGCCAGCAGCCAGGCTCCTAGCGGGATCTCCTACAATGAGCAGTTCTTC. The chain has TRBV4-3 and TRBJ2-1; 9 nucleotides line up with TRBD2. The germline CDR1 and CDR2 sequences are LGHNA and YSLEER. CDR3 length: 17 amino acids. With 3 bases clipped from V and 0 bases from J, the junction kept 6 bases outside the gene matches.